Listed here are 18 T cell receptor beta chains from one sample, sequenced in a study of T-cell reconstitution after alpha-beta-depleted transplantation in children. Unique molecular identifiers featured in how the TCRbeta library was prepared. In TCRdb, the PCR reads were re-called with MiXCR into one record per CDR3 protein. The table has hundreds of thousands of distinct CDR3 sequences, approximately 8% seen once. The sample in question was PBMCs, mostly from graft donor cells, obtained 180 days after TCRalphabeta/CD19-depleted stem cell transplant. These receptors all come from a male patient between 5 and 17 years old who had a stem cell transplant for acute lymphoblastic leukemia, so the T cells may come from the graft donor.

This clonotype was counted ten times or more. The chain joins TRBV12-3 or TRBV12-4 to TRBJ2-2, with D perhaps TRBD1 (6 bases). This CDR3 contains 14 residues. V was pared by 7 bases and J by 1 base, with 10 bases between. The DNA for the CDR3 is TGTGCCAGCAAACCGACAGGGAACACCGGGGAGCTGTTTTTT. As protein: CASKPTGNTGELFF.

This clonotype was observed at least ten times. This rearrangement joins TRBV10-3 to TRBJ2-1; 16 bases map to TRBD2. CDR3 length equals 14 residues. Trimming cost V 10 bases and J 8 bases; bases outside gene matches: 5. CDR1 is ENHRY and CDR2 is SYGVKD in the germline V gene. In nucleotides, the CDR3 is TGTGCCAGCGGGACTAGCGGGAGGGCCGATGAGCAGTTCTTC. Amino acid sequence: CASGTSGRADEQFF.

Points on this clonotype: A read error may explain this, as a much larger clone is one base away. The chain has TRBV29-1 and TRBJ2-1; TRBD1 or TRBD2 may be the D gene (7 bases each). CDR1 is SQVTM and CDR2 is ANQGSEA in the germline V gene. CDR3 size: 15 residues. The CDR3 loop reads CSGTGRGPYYNDQFF. DNA for the CDR3: TGCAGCGGCACAGGGAGGGGGCCCTACTACAATGACCAGTTCTTC.

This clonotype was seen at least ten times. The genes are TRBV20-1 and TRBJ1-5; 9 nucleotides match TRBD1. The CDR3 is 15 residues long. With 5 bases clipped from V and 2 bases from J, the junction kept 7 bases outside the gene matches. CDR1 and CDR2 (germline): DFQATT, SNEGSKA (reference sequence). The CDR3 bases are TGCAGTGCTCAATCCGGGACAGGGCGCAATCAGCCCCAGCATTTT. Encoded protein: CSAQSGTGRNQPQHF.

This clonotype was found many times. The chain is built from TRBV18 and TRBJ2-1; TRBD1 agrees at 7 bases. The CDR3 sequence is 14 residues long. Germline V gene data show CDR1 as KGHSH and CDR2 as LQKENI. The CDR3 DNA reads as TGTGCTATAGGGGGCGGCCCCTTCCCGAATGAGCAGTTCTTC. This sequence encodes CAIGGGPFPNEQFF. Full variable domain (outside the CDR3, taken from reference TRBV18 and TRBJ2-1): NAGVMQNPRHLVRRRGQEARLRCSPMKGHSHVYWYRQLPEEGLKFMVYLQKENIIDESGMPKERFSAEFPKEGPSILRIQQVVRGDSAAYFCAIGGGPFPNEQFFGPGTRLTVL.

This clonotype came up many times. The rearrangement uses TRBV12-3 or TRBV12-4 and TRBJ2-4; TRBD1 aligns across 8 bases. This CDR3 contains 16 residues. Trimming cost V 5 bases and J 0 bases; bases outside gene matches: 6. CDR3 amino acids: CASSPGQVLAKNIQYF. As DNA, the CDR3 is TGTGCCAGCAGTCCGGGACAGGTTCTAGCCAAAAACATTCAGTACTTC.

This clonotype was seen ten or more times. The chain uses TRBV7-3 and TRBJ2-3; no definite D call. CDR1 and CDR2 from the germline V gene are SGHTA and FQGTGA. The V end was cut by 1 base, the J end by 5 bases, with 13 bases between. The CDR3 extends over 15 amino acids. The CDR3 DNA sequence: TGTGCCAGCAGCTTAAGACCCGCAGCACAAGATACGCAGTATTTT. Translating gives CASSLRPAAQDTQYF.

This clonotype was observed at least ten times. V and J are TRBV5-1 and TRBJ2-3, with TRBD2 matching over 9 bases. This CDR3 spans 16 amino acids. V lost 4 bases to trimming and J lost 1 base; unmatched junction nucleotides: 7. Germline V gives CDR1 SGHRS, CDR2 YFSETQ. CDR3 sequence: CASSGRGGLGTDTQYF. CDR3 coding DNA: TGCGCCAGCAGCGGGCGGGGGGGCCTGGGCACAGATACGCAGTATTTT.

This clonotype was recorded at least ten times. The chain uses TRBV20-1 and TRBJ1-3; D is unresolved. The CDR3 has 15 amino acids. Germline V gene lookup returns CDR1 DFQATT and CDR2 SNEGSKA (reference sequence). Trimming left V 5 bases short and J 0 bases short, with 14 bases between. CDR3: CSAGPGSVSGNTIYF. For the CDR3, the DNA is TGCAGTGCTGGCCCCGGGTCCGTCTCTGGAAACACCATATATTTT.

This clonotype was counted ten times or more. The chain couples TRBV7-2 to TRBJ2-7; tentative D call: TRBD2 (5 bases). Germline V lookup: CDR1 SGHTA, CDR2 FQGNSA. The CDR3 contains 15 residues. V gave up 0 bases and J gave up 3 bases, with 12 bases separating them. The CDR3 DNA is TGTGCCAGCAGCTTAGCGAGCGGCGGGCGCTACGAGCAGTACTTC. Amino acids: CASSLASGGRYEQYF. The entire variable domain, with the rest obtained from reference TRBV7-2 and TRBJ2-7, is as follows: GAGVSQSPSNKVTEKGKDVELRCDPISGHTALYWYRQSLGQGLEFLIYFQGNSAPDKSGLPSDRFSAERTGGSVSTLTIQRTQQEDSAVYLCASSLASGGRYEQYFGPGTRLTVT.

This clonotype has more than one count but fewer than ten. In nucleotides, the CDR3 is TGTGCCAGCAGCTGGACAGCGGGGCTTAGCACAGATACGCAGTATTTT. It translates to CASSWTAGLSTDTQYF. The J gene is TRBJ2-3, the V gene TRBV11-2; D may be TRBD2 (7 bases). The CDR3 covers 16 residues. V lost 4 bases, J lost 0 bases, and 14 bases lay in between. The germline V gene encodes CDR1 SGHAT and CDR2 FQNNGV.

This clonotype was picked up many times. The chain carries TRBV4-3 and TRBJ2-6, with D possibly TRBD1 on 8 matching bases. The CDR3 runs to 19 residues. Trimming shortened V by 1 base and J by 2 bases, and 18 bases separated the two germline ends. Germline V gives CDR1 LGHNA, CDR2 YSLEER. The CDR3 DNA is TGCGCCAGCAGCCAAGTCCCCCAGGGGGCGGGGGCTGGGGCCAACGTCCTGACTTTC. It codes for CASSQVPQGAGAGANVLTF.

In its sample, this clonotype was seen many times. This sequence joins TRBV7-6 and TRBJ2-7; D is unresolved. This CDR3 comprises 11 residues. The ends were cut back, 8 bases at V and 4 bases at J, with 9 bases in the middle. Germline V gene lookup returns CDR1 SGHVS and CDR2 FNYEAQ. This CDR3 reads CASLGPYEQYF. The CDR3 DNA is TGTGCCAGCTTAGGCCCGTACGAGCAGTACTTC.

This clonotype was counted many times. This chain links TRBV5-1 with TRBJ1-1, with TRBD1 matching 8 bases. CDR1 is SGHRS and CDR2 is YFSETQ in the germline V gene. After removal of 0 bases from V and 3 bases from J, the junction contained 7 bases not matched to a gene. The CDR3 contains 16 residues. CDR3 DNA sequence: TGCGCCAGCAGCTTGGACCGACAGGGGCGGTACACTGAAGCTTTCTTT. Translation gives CASSLDRQGRYTEAFF. Full variable domain (missing parts from reference TRBV5-1 and TRBJ1-1): KAGVTQTPRYLIKTRGQQVTLSCSPISGHRSVSWYQQTPGQGLQFLFEYFSETQRNKGNFPGRFSGRQFSNSRSEMNVSTLELGDSALYLCASSLDRQGRYTEAFFGQGTRLTVV.

Points on this clonotype: One junction end does not reproduce the germline sequence, and a read error may be involved. The chain has TRBV12-3 or TRBV12-4 and TRBJ2-3; D may be TRBD1 or TRBD2 (5 bases each). The CDR3 has 18 amino acids. The CDR3 region has the DNA TGTACCAGCAGTCTCCCCCCTCGGAAGGGACGTGGCACAGATACGCAGTATTTT. Protein: CTSSLPPRKGRGTDTQYF.

A note on this clonotype: One base away lies a much larger clone, so this may be a sequencing read error. The chain employs TRBV24-1 and TRBJ2-7, with D hard to call. CDR3 length equals 13 residues. The germline V gene has CDR1 KGHDR and CDR2 SFDVKD. Trimming shortened V by 6 bases and J by 1 base, and 9 bases separated the two germline ends. The CDR3 bases are TGTGCCACCAGTACCACAGATTCCTACGAGCAGTACTTC. Translated: CATSTTDSYEQYF.

This clonotype was seen repeatedly, ten times or more. The J gene is TRBJ2-1, the V gene TRBV5-1, with TRBD2 as a possible D gene (6 bases). Germline values: CDR1 SGHRS, CDR2 YFSETQ. Trimming took 4 bases from V and 4 from J, leaving 18 bases between them. The CDR3 consists of 16 residues. The CDR3: CASSPFLAEPYNEQFF. The CDR3 DNA reads as TGCGCCAGCAGCCCCTTCTTAGCGGAGCCTTACAATGAGCAGTTCTTC.

At least ten counts were recorded for this clonotype. This chain joins TRBV12-3 or TRBV12-4 and TRBJ2-3, with unresolved D. The CDR3 totals 14 residues. V lost 6 bases to trimming and J lost 2 bases, with 12 bases between them. As DNA, the CDR3 is TGTGCCAGCAGGCTAACCGAATACACAGATACGCAGTATTTT. Amino acids: CASRLTEYTDTQYF.